These 21 T cell receptor beta chains were sequenced from one sample in a study of T cells after yellow fever vaccination. TCRdb reanalysed the 5' RACE reads using MiXCR and keeps one entry per CDR3 protein. The sample lists 60,000 or so distinct CDR3 sequences, roughly 7.4% seen once, with 40% in the top ten. The sequenced sample was CD8+ T cells sorted from PBMCs, obtained on the day of the first yellow fever vaccination. These receptor sequences come from a man aged 18 to 30 who received the YFV17D yellow fever vaccine.

This clonotype has a count of ten or more. The chain employs TRBV24-1 and TRBJ2-5; maybe TRBD1 (6 bases). Germline lookup yields CDR1 KGHDR and CDR2 SFDVKD. The CDR3 extends over 16 amino acids. V gave up 3 bases and J gave up 0 bases, with 13 bases separating them. DNA of the CDR3: TGTGCCACCAGTGATGGACAGTCCCCGTACCAAGAGACCCAGTACTTC. Its protein product is CATSDGQSPYQETQYF.

CDR3 region: CASSASYNEQFF. As DNA, the CDR3 is TGTGCCAGCAGCGCCTCCTACAATGAGCAGTTCTTC. This rearrangement joins TRBV9 to TRBJ2-1; D ambiguous. The germline V gene encodes CDR1 SGDLS and CDR2 YYNGEE. This CDR3 spans 12 amino acids. Trimming took 3 bases from V and 0 from J, leaving 1 base between them. The variable domain in full, completed from reference TRBV9 and TRBJ2-1, reads DSGVTQTPKHLITATGQRVTLRCSPRSGDLSVYWYQQSLDQGLQFLIQYYNGEERAKGNILERFSAQQFPDLHSELNLSSLELGDSALYFCASSASYNEQFFGPGTRLTVL.

The V gene is TRBV5-8, the J gene TRBJ2-2, with D possibly TRBD2 on 5 matching bases. Deletions cut 3 bases from V and 7 bases from J, with 13 bases between. Germline lookup yields CDR1 SGHTS and CDR2 YDEGEE. The length of the CDR3 is 14 residues. The chain's CDR3 is CASSSGVSGGELFF. CDR3 in DNA: TGTGCCAGCAGCTCGGGTGTCAGCGGCGGGGAGCTGTTTTTT.

V is TRBV19 and J is TRBJ1-5; the D is unclear. V was shortened by 3 bases and J by 2 bases, with 2 bases between the two germline ends. CDR1 is LNHDA and CDR2 is SQIVND in the germline V gene (reference sequence). The CDR3 sequence is 12 residues long. CDR3 bases: TGTGCCAGTAGTATTGGCAATCAGCCCCAGCATTTT. Amino acids: CASSIGNQPQHF.

This clonotype was seen a handful of times. The chain uses TRBV18 and TRBJ1-2; maybe TRBD1 (6 bases). CDR1 and CDR2 from the germline V gene are KGHSH and LQKENI. Trimming took 0 bases from V and 4 from J, leaving 12 bases between them. This CDR3 is 15 amino acids long. CDR3 region: CASSPPSGASYGYTF. The DNA of the CDR3 is TGTGCCAGCTCACCACCGTCAGGGGCTTCCTATGGCTACACCTTC. The full variable domain, with the rest looked up from reference TRBV18 and TRBJ1-2, is NAGVMQNPRHLVRRRGQEARLRCSPMKGHSHVYWYRQLPEEGLKFMVYLQKENIIDESGMPKERFSAEFPKEGPSILRIQQVVRGDSAAYFCASSPPSGASYGYTFGSGTRLTVV.

Ten or more counts support this clonotype. The rearrangement uses TRBV24-1 and TRBJ2-2, with 8 bases matching TRBD2. This CDR3 is built from 15 residues. Germline assignment: CDR1 KGHDR and CDR2 SFDVKD. J was trimmed by 6 bases and V by 4 bases; bases with no gene match: 6. CDR3 region: CATSDPPGLAGELFF. CDR3 nucleotide sequence: TGTGCCACCAGTGACCCTCCGGGACTAGCCGGGGAGCTGTTTTTT.

This clonotype came up many times. The rearrangement links TRBV7-7 to TRBJ2-7; TRBD2 aligns across 10 bases. The CDR3 has 17 amino acids. From germline, CDR1 is SSHAT and CDR2 FNYEAQ (reference sequence). CDR3 nucleotide sequence: TGTGCTAGCAGCTTAGCTCGGACTAGCGGAGGGTATCGAGAGCAGTACGTC. Translating gives CASSLARTSGGYREQYV.

This clonotype turned up a few times. V gene TRBV20-1 combines with J gene TRBJ1-2, with D unresolved. Germline CDR1 reads DFQATT; CDR2 reads SNEGSKA (reference sequence). V lost 2 bases and J 8 bases, leaving 15 bases between the germline ends. The CDR3 runs to 13 residues. This CDR3 is CSARPPLGDGYTF. The CDR3 DNA follows: TGCAGTGCTAGACCCCCATTGGGCGACGGCTACACCTTC.

This clonotype was seen at least ten times. V gene TRBV11-2 combines with J gene TRBJ1-1; D is perhaps TRBD1 (5 bases). The CDR3 covers 15 residues. Trimming shortened V by 0 bases and J by 0 bases, and 8 bases separated the two germline ends. Germline V lookup: CDR1 SGHAT, CDR2 FQNNGV. CDR3 coding DNA: TGTGCCAGCAGCTTAGAAGCAGGGATGAACACTGAAGCTTTCTTT. Its translation: CASSLEAGMNTEAFF.

This clonotype was found many times. The chain recombines TRBV7-6 with TRBJ2-6; D is perhaps TRBD1 (6 bases). V was trimmed by 5 bases and J by 1 base, leaving 15 bases between them. This CDR3 region has 17 residues. Germline CDR1 and CDR2: SGHVS and FNYEAQ. The CDR3 spells CASSPFQGISGANVLTF. The CDR3 bases are TGTGCCAGCAGCCCCTTCCAGGGGATATCTGGGGCCAACGTCCTGACTTTC.

The J gene is TRBJ2-3, the V gene TRBV12-3 or TRBV12-4; 10 bases are a match to TRBD2. J was trimmed by 1 base and V by 3 bases; bases with no gene match: 4. The CDR3 loop spans 16 amino acids. CDR3 nucleotides: TGTGCCAGCAGTTTCCCAGCGGGGGGGGGCACAGATACGCAGTATTTT. As protein: CASSFPAGGGTDTQYF.

The chain uses TRBV25-1 and TRBJ2-5, with D unclear. V lost 2 bases and J lost 0, with 7 bases in between. CDR3 length: 14 residues. Germline assignment: CDR1 MGHDK and CDR2 SYGVNS. CDR3 loop: CASSEASYQETQYF. The CDR3 DNA reads as TGTGCCAGCAGTGAAGCGTCCTACCAAGAGACCCAGTACTTC.

This clonotype was seen at least ten times. This chain joins TRBV14 and TRBJ2-1, with 8 bases lining up with TRBD1. Germline CDR1 and CDR2: SGHDN and FVKESK. This CDR3 spans 16 amino acids. V was clipped by 2 bases and J by 4 bases; unmatched bases: 7. The CDR3 sequence is CASSQSTGGSYNEQFF. For the CDR3, the DNA is TGTGCCAGCAGCCAAAGTACAGGGGGAAGTTACAATGAGCAGTTCTTC.

This clonotype appeared many times. This rearrangement joins TRBV6-1 to TRBJ2-1; D is unclear. The CDR3 runs to 16 residues. Trimming took off 5 bases at V and 0 bases at J, with 14 bases between the two ends. Germline V gene data show CDR1 as MNHNS and CDR2 as SASEGT. CDR3 sequence reads: CASSQQLLSSYNEQFF. The CDR3 coding sequence is TGTGCCAGCAGTCAACAGCTTCTTAGCTCCTACAATGAGCAGTTCTTC.

This clonotype was seen many times. The V call is TRBV7-2, the J call TRBJ1-5; 8 bases are shared with TRBD1. V trimming: 5 bases; J trimming: 2 bases; junction bases outside the gene matches: 8. The CDR3 totals 16 residues. The germline CDR1 and CDR2 sequences are SGHTA and FQGNSA. CDR3 nucleotides: TGTGCCAGCAGCCCAGGACAGGGCCGAGGCAATCAGCCCCAGCATTTT. Translated: CASSPGQGRGNQPQHF.

This clonotype was detected many times. The V gene is TRBV6-5, the J gene TRBJ1-1; D is perhaps TRBD1 (5 bases). V lost 0 bases to trimming and J lost 4 bases, with 15 bases between them. The V gene's germline CDR1 is MNHEY and CDR2 SVGAGI. CDR3 size: 16 residues. The CDR3 DNA follows: TGTGCCAGCAGTTACTCGATCGGGGGGACGGCCACTGAAGCTTTCTTT. This gives the protein CASSYSIGGTATEAFF.

Of note for this clonotype: The junction departs from germline at one end; a sequencing error may be responsible. The chain employs TRBV4-1 and TRBJ1-2; D is possibly TRBD1 (6 bases). CDR1 and CDR2 from the germline V gene are MGHRA and YSYEKL. CDR3 length: 15 amino acids. DNA for the CDR3: TGCGCCAACAGCCAAAATACAGGGTCGATCTATGGCTACACCTTC. Its translation is CANSQNTGSIYGYTF.

This clonotype was picked up many times. V and J are TRBV29-1 and TRBJ2-5; TRBD2 is a possible D gene (5 bases). Germline V lookup: CDR1 SQVTM, CDR2 ANQGSEA. The CDR3 has 11 amino acids. Trimming pared 7 bases from V and 3 bases from J, leaving 9 bases between. The CDR3 DNA reads TGCAGCGCCAGGAGGAAAGAGACCCAGTACTTC. It encodes CSARRKETQYF.

The chain recombines TRBV7-2 with TRBJ2-3; TRBD2 aligns across 9 bases. This CDR3 region has 14 residues. The germline V gene has CDR1 SGHTA and CDR2 FQGNSA. Trimming at V came to 5 bases and at J to 6 bases, leaving 6 bases not matched to a gene. The CDR3 DNA is TGTGCCAGCAGCCCCGAGCGGGGGGTTGATACGCAGTATTTT. This encodes CASSPERGVDTQYF.

In its sample, this clonotype was seen many times. The V call is TRBV12-3 or TRBV12-4, the J call TRBJ2-2, with D perhaps TRBD1 (9 bases). CDR3 length: 16 amino acids. V was shortened by 5 bases and J by 6 bases, with 19 bases between the two germline ends. The CDR3 protein is CASSPGTGRGAGELFF. The CDR3 region has the DNA TGTGCCAGCAGTCCCGGGACAGGGCGGGGGGCCGGGGAGCTGTTTTTT.

This clonotype was found many times. The chain is built from TRBV5-1 and TRBJ1-1; possible D gene TRBD1, 5 bases. The V gene lost 2 bases and the J gene lost 4 bases, with 9 bases spanning the gap. This CDR3 is built from 13 residues. Germline CDR1 reads SGHRS; CDR2 reads YFSETQ. The CDR3 DNA sequence: TGCGCCAGCAGCTTTCGGGGGACCACTGAAGCTTTCTTT. It translates to CASSFRGTTEAFF.